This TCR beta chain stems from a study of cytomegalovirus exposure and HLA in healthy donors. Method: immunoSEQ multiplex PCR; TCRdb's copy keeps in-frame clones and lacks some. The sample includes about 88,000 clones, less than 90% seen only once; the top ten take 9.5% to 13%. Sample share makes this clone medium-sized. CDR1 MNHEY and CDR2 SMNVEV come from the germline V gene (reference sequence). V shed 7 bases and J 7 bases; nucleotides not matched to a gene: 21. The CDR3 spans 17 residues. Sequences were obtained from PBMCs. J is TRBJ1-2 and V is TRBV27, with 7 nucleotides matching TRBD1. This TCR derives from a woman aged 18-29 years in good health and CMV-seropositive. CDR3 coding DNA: TGTGCCAGCACCGACAGGGCCCGGGGGGGTGCGGTTGCTGGCTACACCTTC. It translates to CASTDRARGGAVAGYTF.